The 18 T cell receptor beta chains in this list originate from one sample, sequenced in a study of blood T cell repertoires in COVID-19. Repertoires were generated with immunoSEQ multiplex PCR, while TCRdb's copy carries only in-frame clones and drops some. The sample yields about 120,000 clones, more than 60% seen once. The material sequenced was peripheral blood. These receptors came from a man between 65 and 85 years old with acute or convalescent COVID-19.

This sequence joins TRBV2 and TRBJ1-1; possible D gene TRBD1, 5 bases. The CDR3 sequence is 15 residues long. Trimming shortened V by 6 bases and J by 2 bases, and 16 bases separated the two germline ends. CDR1 is SNHLY, CDR2 FYNNEI, per germline. The CDR3 region is CASSPPPRTNTEAFF. In DNA, the CDR3 is TGTGCCAGCAGCCCTCCCCCTCGGACAAACACTGAAGCTTTCTTT.

This clone was seen only a few times. The gene calls are TRBV5-1 and TRBJ1-4; 11 nucleotides match TRBD1. The junction had 2 bases not matched to a gene; V was cut back by 3 bases and J by 7 bases. The CDR3 is made up of 14 amino acids. Germline V gives CDR1 SGHRS, CDR2 YFSETQ. The CDR3 protein is CASSSGQGAEKLFF. The CDR3 nucleotides are TGCGCCAGCAGCTCTGGACAGGGGGCTGAAAAACTGTTTTTT.

CDR3 region: CASSPTGGQETQYF. The CDR3 DNA follows: TGTGCCAGCAGCCCAACAGGGGGGCAAGAGACCCAGTACTTC. This rearrangement joins TRBV13 to TRBJ2-5, with TRBD1 matching over 8 bases. From germline, CDR1 is PRHDT and CDR2 FYEKMQ (reference sequence). J lost 2 bases, V lost 5 bases, and 4 bases had no gene match. This CDR3 contains 14 residues.

V usage is TRBV28 and J usage is TRBJ2-7; TRBD2 matches at 7 bases. Per the germline V gene, CDR1 is MDHEN and CDR2 is SYDVKM. The length of the CDR3 is 15 residues. The V gene end was trimmed by 6 bases and the J gene end by 0 bases; junction bases not matched to a gene: 8. The CDR3 reads CASSPLAEISYEQYF. In DNA form, the CDR3 reads TGTGCCAGCAGCCCTCTAGCGGAGATCTCCTACGAGCAGTACTTC.

The rearrangement links TRBV6-5 to TRBJ1-4; 7 bases line up with TRBD1. This CDR3 has 14 residues. V was clipped by 5 bases and J by 4 bases; unmatched bases: 4. Germline V gene lookup returns CDR1 MNHEY and CDR2 SVGAGI. CDR3 sequence: CASSRDRNNEKLFF. The CDR3 DNA reads as TGTGCCAGCAGTCGGGACAGAAATAATGAAAAACTGTTTTTT.

V is TRBV4-1 and J is TRBJ2-7; possibly TRBD2 for D (5 bases). The V end was cut by 5 bases, the J end by 6 bases, with 14 bases between. In germline, CDR1 is MGHRA, CDR2 YSYEKL. CDR3 length: 13 amino acids. CDR3 nucleotide sequence: TGCGCCAGCAGCTTCTGGGAGTTCGGCGAGCAGTACTTC. Amino acid sequence: CASSFWEFGEQYF.

A single count supports this clone. The CDR3 is CASSSRDIVYEQYF. The CDR3 DNA follows: TGCGCCAGCAGCTCCAGGGACATCGTTTACGAGCAGTACTTC. V and J are TRBV5-1 and TRBJ2-7; D perhaps matches TRBD1 (6 bases). This CDR3 comprises 14 residues. CDR1 is SGHRS, CDR2 YFSETQ, per germline. With 3 bases removed from V and 4 bases from J, the gap between germline ends came to 14 bases.

The gene calls are TRBV30 and TRBJ1-4; 9 nucleotides align to TRBD1. Germline lookup yields CDR1 GTSNPN and CDR2 SVGIG (reference sequence). The V segment lost 5 bases and the J segment 7 bases; nucleotides outside the gene matches: 5. The length of the CDR3 is 13 residues. The CDR3 protein is CAWGTGSVEKLFF. CDR3 sequence (DNA): TGTGCCTGGGGGACAGGGTCTGTTGAAAAACTGTTTTTT.

The chain joins TRBV4-3 to TRBJ2-7, with D possibly TRBD1 on 5 matching bases. Per germline, CDR1 LGHNA and CDR2 YSLEER. Trimming stripped 1 base from V and 2 bases from J, with 12 bases between. The CDR3 spans 15 residues. CDR3 DNA sequence: TGCGCCAGCAGCCAAGTTTCTCCAGGGCCCTACGAGCAGTACTTC. Translated, it gives CASSQVSPGPYEQYF.

The genes are TRBV6-5 and TRBJ1-5, with 7 bases identical to TRBD1. After removal of 5 bases from V and 3 bases from J, the junction contained 4 bases not matched to a gene. This CDR3 contains 14 residues. CDR1 MNHEY and CDR2 SVGAGI come from the germline V gene. The CDR3 protein is CASSNRGYNQPQHF. The CDR3 nucleotides are TGTGCCAGCAGTAACAGGGGATACAATCAGCCCCAGCATTTT.

This rearrangement joins TRBV29-1 to TRBJ1-5; D is undetermined. This CDR3 has 15 amino acids. With 5 bases removed from V and 4 bases from J, the gap between germline ends came to 18 bases. CDR1 is SQVTM and CDR2 is ANQGSEA in the germline V gene. Here the CDR3 reads CSVSLASAGNQPQHF. CDR3 bases: TGCAGCGTTTCTCTGGCGTCGGCGGGGAATCAGCCCCAGCATTTT.

The rearrangement joins TRBV28 to TRBJ1-2; tentative D call: TRBD1 (6 bases). In germline, CDR1 is MDHEN, CDR2 SYDVKM. CDR3 length equals 14 residues. Trimming pared 8 bases from V and 4 bases from J, leaving 17 bases between. DNA for the CDR3: TGTGCCAGCGGTCAAGACAGGTTGGGCTATGGCTACACCTTC. Its translation is CASGQDRLGYGYTF.

This clone was seen a few times. The chain combines TRBV2 with TRBJ1-6; D remains ambiguous. Trimming took off 6 bases at V and 9 bases at J, with 12 bases between the two ends. Germline V gene sequence: CDR1 SNHLY, CDR2 FYNNEI. This CDR3 region has 13 residues. In DNA form, the CDR3 reads TGTGCCAGCAGCGGGTCACGAACTTCACCCCTCCACTTT. Encoded protein: CASSGSRTSPLHF.

This clone was detected once. The CDR3 DNA reads TGCGCCAGCAGCCAAGTAGCGGGAGGGCCAACTTACGAGCAGTACTTC. Its translation is CASSQVAGGPTYEQYF. The chain links TRBV4-1 to TRBJ2-7, with 11 bases identical to TRBD2. Germline lookup yields CDR1 MGHRA and CDR2 YSYEKL. The junction had 6 bases not matched to a gene; V was cut back by 1 base and J by 4 bases. The CDR3 spans 16 residues.

This rearrangement joins TRBV9 to TRBJ2-7; 7 bases map to TRBD2. The CDR3 runs to 14 residues. The ends lost 0 bases at V and 6 bases at J; junction bases unmatched: 6. Germline values: CDR1 SGDLS, CDR2 YYNGEE. This CDR3 reads CASSVEWGGAEQYF. The CDR3 coding sequence is TGTGCCAGCAGCGTAGAATGGGGGGGTGCCGAGCAGTACTTC. Drawing the rest from reference TRBV9 and TRBJ2-7, the complete variable domain is DSGVTQTPKHLITATGQRVTLRCSPRSGDLSVYWYQQSLDQGLQFLIQYYNGEERAKGNILERFSAQQFPDLHSELNLSSLELGDSALYFCASSVEWGGAEQYFGPGTRLTVT.

The V call is TRBV7-6, the J call TRBJ1-1; D might be TRBD1 (5 bases). The CDR3 has 13 residues. Between the trimmed V and J ends, which lost 6 bases and 1 base, there was a span of 9 bases. Germline V gene lookup returns CDR1 SGHVS and CDR2 FNYEAQ. CDR3 residues: CASRETANTEAFF. The CDR3 DNA reads TGTGCCAGCAGGGAGACAGCGAACACTGAAGCTTTCTTT.

The rearrangement joins TRBV28 to TRBJ2-7, with D maybe TRBD2 (6 bases). CDR1 is MDHEN and CDR2 is SYDVKM in the germline V gene. Trimming took 5 bases from V and 10 from J, leaving 12 bases between them. The CDR3 runs 11 residues. CDR3 DNA sequence: TGTGCCAGCAGTCCTCCACTAGCTCAGTACTTC. Its protein product is CASSPPLAQYF.

This clone was detected a few times. The chain recombines TRBV27 with TRBJ1-3; 7 nucleotides align to TRBD1. V trimming: 6 bases; J trimming: 4 bases; junction bases outside the gene matches: 3. The CDR3 has 13 residues. Germline loops: CDR1 MNHEY, CDR2 SMNVEV (reference sequence). The CDR3 region is CASRGTAGNTIYF. The CDR3 coding sequence is TGTGCCAGCAGGGGGACAGCCGGAAACACCATATATTTT.